The clone carrying this T cell receptor beta chain was seen a handful of times. V lost 5 bases, J lost 4 bases, and 13 bases lay in between. The CDR3 runs 14 residues. CDR1 is SGHTA, CDR2 FQGTGA, per germline. This sample was included in a study of T-cell memory formation after mild COVID-19. Each CDR3 protein gets one entry after TCRdb re-called the 5' RACE reads with MiXCR. The sample lists hundreds of thousands of distinct CDR3 sequences; around 8% were seen once. This sequence was found in a man between 18 and 29 years old who had mild COVID-19 (a few samples of this study predate the infection). Cell type and time point are not known. This chain uses TRBV7-3 with TRBJ2-3; D ambiguous. The specimen sequenced was PBMCs or a T cell subset sorted from them (not recorded which). The CDR3 is CASSPTVSADTQYF. DNA for the CDR3: TGTGCCAGCAGCCCCACGGTGTCCGCAGATACGCAGTATTTT.